The entry that follows covers one TCR beta chain sequence. The source of the sample is a study of blood T cell repertoires in COVID-19. Across the whole study: Samples taken during acute and convalescent COVID-19 were collected in the United States, Italy and Spain. PBMCs, B-cell-depleted T cells, or T cells were the source of the cDNA or gDNA that made up the material.

Original processing methods: Researchers report that nucleated cell counts were estimated from reference gene primer amplification. Profiled with immunoSEQ multiplex PCR; TCRdb holds only in-frame clones, not every one. V and J calls and clone size are given by that table; D and trimming were obtained from the DNA. The table records about 240,000 clones, 82% of them present only once. Material for sequencing was peripheral blood. This clonotype was sampled from an older woman with active or convalescent COVID-19.

The CDR3 region is CASSRGSYGYTF. In nucleotides, the CDR3 is TGTGCCAGCAGTCGCGGGTCCTATGGCTACACCTTC. The chain carries TRBV6-5 and TRBJ1-2; D unclear. The CDR3 has 12 residues. V was clipped by 5 bases and J by 4 bases, with 8 bases between them. The germline V gene encodes CDR1 MNHEY and CDR2 SVGAGI.